This TCR beta chain originates from a study of cytomegalovirus exposure and HLA in healthy donors. Study-level findings and limits: Researchers reported in a later analysis that a missense DCLRE1C variant was tied to TCR beta V- and J-gene trimming. It was likely that a cluster of highly shared sequence variants was a sequencing artifact. Presence/absence results assume similar sequencing depth per donor, which may not hold.

PCR used 60 Vbeta primers and 13 Jbeta primers. In the study's own analysis: Among the unique TCR beta chains that a later analysis counted, about 81 million in all, some 10 million were shared. TCRdb's copy holds only in-frame clones and misses some; the assay was immunoSEQ multiplex PCR. That table supplies the V and J calls and clone size; D and trimming were determined from the DNA. Of 210,000 or so clones detected, 60% to 85% appear once; the ten largest clones hold roughly 16%. This CDR3 region has 15 residues. Germline CDR1 reads SEHNR; CDR2 reads FQNEAQ (reference sequence). V gave up 4 bases and J gave up 10 bases, with 20 bases separating them. Note on this clone: The antigen remains undetermined.

The TCR was taken from a man in his forties or fifties in good health and CMV-seronegative. The genes are TRBV7-9 and TRBJ1-5; a weak D match, TRBD1 (6 bases). The sample comprised PBMCs. CDR3 region: CASSSRDKEIGPQHF. The CDR3, as DNA: TGTGCCAGCAGCTCCCGGGACAAGGAAATCGGTCCCCAGCATTTT.